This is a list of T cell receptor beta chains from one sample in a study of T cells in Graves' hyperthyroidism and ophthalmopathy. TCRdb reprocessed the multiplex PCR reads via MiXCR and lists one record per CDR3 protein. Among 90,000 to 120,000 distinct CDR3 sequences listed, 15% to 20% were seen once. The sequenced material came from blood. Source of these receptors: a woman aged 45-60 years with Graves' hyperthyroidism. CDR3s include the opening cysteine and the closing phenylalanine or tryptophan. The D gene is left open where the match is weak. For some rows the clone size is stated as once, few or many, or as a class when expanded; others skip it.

cdr3_aa: CASSSRGIMNTEAFF
cdr3_nt: TGTGCCAGCAGTTCGAGGGGTATTATGAACACTGAAGCTTTCTTT
clone_size: once
j_call: TRBJ1-1
d_call: .
v_call: TRBV12-3/TRBV12-4

cdr3_aa: CSARRLAGGWGFGEQFF
cdr3_nt: TGCAGTGCTAGGAGACTAGCGGGAGGATGGGGCTTTGGTGAGCAGTTCTTC
clone_size: many
j_call: TRBJ2-1
d_call: TRBD2
v_call: TRBV20-1

cdr3_aa: CASSSPRTWNSPLHF
cdr3_nt: TGTGCCAGCAGTTCTCCTAGGACGTGGAATTCACCCCTCCACTTT
clone_size: .
j_call: TRBJ1-6
d_call: .
v_call: TRBV28

cdr3_aa: CASSVNAGGPYEQFF
cdr3_nt: TGTGCCAGCAGCGTAAACGCGGGAGGGCCTTATGAGCAGTTCTTC
clone_size: many
j_call: TRBJ2-1
d_call: TRBD2
v_call: TRBV9

cdr3_aa: CASSLRTGGTGELFF
cdr3_nt: TGTGCCAGCAGCTTACGGACAGGGGGCACCGGGGAGCTGTTTTTT
clone_size: many
j_call: TRBJ2-2
d_call: TRBD1
v_call: TRBV7-9

cdr3_aa: CASSAGDFLTDTQYF
cdr3_nt: TGTGCCAGCAGCGCGGGGGACTTCCTCACAGATACGCAGTATTTT
clone_size: many
j_call: TRBJ2-3
d_call: TRBD2
v_call: TRBV7-6

cdr3_aa: CASSFLGRGNSPLHF
cdr3_nt: TGTGCCAGCAGTTTTTTGGGGCGGGGGAATTCACCCCTCCACTTT
clone_size: many
j_call: TRBJ1-6
d_call: .
v_call: TRBV27

cdr3_aa: CASSLYENTEAFF
cdr3_nt: TGTGCCAGCAGCTTGTACGAAAACACTGAAGCTTTCTTT
clone_size: many
j_call: TRBJ1-1
d_call: .
v_call: TRBV5-5

cdr3_aa: CASSLVRLGRAFF
cdr3_nt: TGTGCCAGCAGCTTAGTCCGGCTAGGACGGGCTTTCTTT
clone_size: many
j_call: TRBJ1-1
d_call: .
v_call: TRBV7-2

cdr3_aa: CASTQGTSGPREQFF
cdr3_nt: TGTGCCAGCACCCAAGGGACTAGCGGGCCCCGGGAGCAGTTCTTC
clone_size: .
j_call: TRBJ2-1
d_call: TRBD2
v_call: TRBV11-2

cdr3_aa: CASSLQEVNTEAFF
cdr3_nt: TGCGCCAGCAGCTTACAGGAGGTGAACACTGAAGCTTTCTTT
clone_size: few
j_call: TRBJ1-1
d_call: .
v_call: TRBV5-1

cdr3_aa: CSASRGGDQSRNEQFF
cdr3_nt: TGCAGTGCTAGCCGAGGGGGAGATCAGTCACGGAATGAGCAGTTCTTC
clone_size: many
j_call: TRBJ2-1
d_call: .
v_call: TRBV20-1

cdr3_aa: CASSLGPSYEQYF
cdr3_nt: TGTGCCAGCAGTCTGGGACCATCCTACGAGCAGTACTTC
clone_size: many
j_call: TRBJ2-7
d_call: .
v_call: TRBV27

cdr3_aa: CASSPLQGGLRSPLHF
cdr3_nt: TGTGCCAGTAGTCCGTTACAGGGGGGTTTGCGTTCACCCCTCCACTTT
clone_size: many
j_call: TRBJ1-6
d_call: TRBD1
v_call: TRBV19

cdr3_aa: CASSPDLTVQETQYF
cdr3_nt: TGTGCCAGCAGCCCCGACCTTACAGTACAAGAGACCCAGTACTTC
clone_size: many
j_call: TRBJ2-5
d_call: .
v_call: TRBV7-9

cdr3_aa: CASSTGAGAITDTQYF
cdr3_nt: TGCGCCAGCAGCACGGGAGCGGGGGCCATCACAGATACGCAGTATTTT
clone_size: many
j_call: TRBJ2-3
d_call: TRBD2
v_call: TRBV5-1

cdr3_aa: CASSSRPGLAGWADTQYF
cdr3_nt: TGTGCCAGCAGCTCCCGCCCGGGACTAGCGGGATGGGCAGATACGCAGTATTTT
clone_size: once
j_call: TRBJ2-3
d_call: TRBD2
v_call: TRBV11-2

cdr3_aa: CASSGSRTGENEQFF
cdr3_nt: TGTGCCAGTAGTGGATCCCGGACAGGGGAGAATGAGCAGTTCTTC
clone_size: many
j_call: TRBJ2-1
d_call: TRBD1
v_call: TRBV19

cdr3_aa: CASRLRDTQYF
cdr3_nt: TGTGCCAGCCGTCTTCGGGATACGCAGTATTTT
clone_size: many
j_call: TRBJ2-3
d_call: .
v_call: TRBV2

cdr3_aa: CASSFGLAGVNDEQFF
cdr3_nt: TGTGCCAGCAGCTTCGGACTAGCGGGAGTAAATGATGAGCAGTTCTTC
clone_size: .
j_call: TRBJ2-1
d_call: TRBD2
v_call: TRBV11-1

cdr3_aa: CASSPAGTNYGYTF
cdr3_nt: TGTGCCAGCAGCCCAGCAGGGACTAACTATGGCTACACCTTC
clone_size: many
j_call: TRBJ1-2
d_call: .
v_call: TRBV28